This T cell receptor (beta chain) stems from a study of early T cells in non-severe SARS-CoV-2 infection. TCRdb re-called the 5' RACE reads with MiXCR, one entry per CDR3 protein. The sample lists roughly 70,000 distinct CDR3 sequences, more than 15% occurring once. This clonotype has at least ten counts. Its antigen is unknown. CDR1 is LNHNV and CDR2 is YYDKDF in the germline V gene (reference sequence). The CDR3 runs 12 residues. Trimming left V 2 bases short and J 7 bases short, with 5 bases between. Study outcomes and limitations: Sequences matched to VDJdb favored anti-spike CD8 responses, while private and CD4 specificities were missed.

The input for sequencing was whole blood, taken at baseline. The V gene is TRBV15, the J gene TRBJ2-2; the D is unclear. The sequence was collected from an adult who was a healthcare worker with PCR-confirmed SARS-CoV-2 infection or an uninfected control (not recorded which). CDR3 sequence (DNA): TGTGCCACCAGCAGACGTGGCGGGGAGCTGTTTTTT. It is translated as CATSRRGGELFF.